The clone carrying this TCR beta chain was seen only a few times. Its antigen remains unknown. These data belong to a study of human T cells and chemical hapten exposure. Findings of the study overall: Counts of expanded TCRs at PT1 were positively correlated with patch test score. There was no change with DPC sensitization in TCRs above 1 in 1000 frequency.

TCRdb redid the calling of the RACE reads with MiXCR, one entry per CDR3 protein. This table has about 340,000 distinct CDR3 sequences, approximately 6.9% appearing once. Germline CDR1 is SGHVS and CDR2 is FNYEAQ. This CDR3 region has 16 residues. V was clipped by 2 bases and J by 5 bases; unmatched bases: 6. Sample time point: patch test 1, 2 weeks after DPC sensitization. Described treatment: therapeutic diphenylcyclopropenone sensitization with weekly scalp DPC. The rearrangement uses TRBV7-6 and TRBJ1-4, with 9 positions matching TRBD1. The sequence derives from a woman under 30 with alopecia areata. Some clones in this sample may be carry-over from other donors' samples. Sequenced material: whole blood, taken in connection with sensitization to the hapten diphenylcyclopropenone (DPC). The CDR3 region has the DNA TGTGCCAGCAGCTTACCGTCGACAGGGGGGAATGAAAAACTGTTTTTT. Its protein is CASSLPSTGGNEKLFF. The whole variable domain, filled in from reference TRBV7-6 and TRBJ1-4, reads GAGVSQSPRYKVTKRGQDVALRCDPISGHVSLYWYRQALGQGPEFLTYFNYEAQQDKSGLPNDRFSAERPEGSISTLTIQRTEQRDSAMYRCASSLPSTGGNEKLFFGSGTQLSVL.